This T cell receptor beta chain was recorded in a study of shared clonotypes between healthy human individuals. Study-level points and caveats: Limitation of the genetic and exposure-history diversity represented came from the few donors.

A word on this clone: Its antigen is currently unknown.

Sequenced by immunoSEQ multiplex PCR; TCRdb stores in-frame clones only, minus some. The sample records roughly 660,000 clones, 90% being singletons. CDR1 is PRHDT, CDR2 FYEKMQ, per germline (reference sequence). This CDR3 is built from 16 residues. The source of this sequence is a man aged 18 to 29 in good health. Some clones in this sample may be carry-over from other donors' samples. V and J are TRBV13 and TRBJ2-5, with D tentatively TRBD2 (6 bases). The end of the DNA aligns better with TRBJ2-7, so the J call may be wrong. Material: memory CD8+ T cells from PBMCs. Subset denoted: CD45RO+ cells pooled with CCR7-negative TemRA cells. CDR3 sequence reads: CASSLEGSGYPYEQYF. The CDR3 bases are TGTGCCAGCAGCTTAGAGGGTAGCGGTTATCCCTACGAGCAGTACTTC.